This T cell receptor beta chain was documented in a study of OX40 agonist ivuxolimab in advanced cancers. Study-level background: Males comprised over 80% of the group, whose mean age was approximately 62 years (range about 20 to 79).

Trimming removed 5 bases at V and 9 bases at J, with 20 bases between. Germline assignment: CDR1 SGHAT and CDR2 FQNNGV. The CDR3 has 16 residues. Comments on this clone: Antigen unknown.

The method was immunoSEQ multiplex PCR; TCRdb's version includes in-frame clones alone and lacks a portion of them. Of fewer than 80,000 clones in the sample, around 85% were seen once. Autoimmune disease history or systemic immunosuppression led to patients being barred. Whole-study results and caveats: CD8+ T cells showed, on average, more clonal expansion than CD4+ cells. The study did not work out the antigen specificity of the expanded peripheral T cells.

This TCR was recovered from an adult with an advanced solid tumor such as melanoma, head and neck, liver or kidney cancer. This material consisted of CD4+ or CD8+ T cells sorted from blood, taken in a trial of the OX40 agonist ivuxolimab. This rearrangement joins TRBV11-2 to TRBJ1-6; a possible D gene is TRBD1 (5 bases). The CDR3 protein is CASSPAGTALGSPLHF. As DNA, the CDR3 is TGTGCCAGCAGCCCCGCGGGGACCGCCTTAGGTTCACCCCTCCACTTT.